Below, 32 T cell receptor beta chains from the same sample are listed, as sequenced in a study of cytomegalovirus exposure and HLA in healthy donors. 60 Vbeta and 13 Jbeta primers were used in PCR. Produced via immunoSEQ multiplex PCR; TCRdb's table is partial and in-frame only. The repertoire holds approximately 110,000 clones, 74% seen once, with 4.2% in the top ten. Sequenced input: PBMCs. These receptors originate from a woman in her 50s in good health and CMV-seropositive.

This chain connects TRBV7-3 to TRBJ1-5; D may be TRBD1 (5 bases). V was pared by 0 bases and J by 0 bases, with 15 bases between. The CDR3 is made up of 18 amino acids. CDR1 SGHTA and CDR2 FQGTGA come from the germline V gene. CDR3 in DNA: TGTGCCAGCAGCTTAACGTTGCGACAGCAAAATAGCAATCAGCCCCAGCATTTT. The encoded protein is CASSLTLRQQNSNQPQHF.

The chain carries TRBV5-4 and TRBJ2-3; D possibly corresponds to TRBD1 (6 bases). Between the trimmed V and J ends, which lost 4 bases and 7 bases, there was a span of 19 bases. The CDR3 sequence is 15 residues long. Per the germline V gene, CDR1 is SGHNT and CDR2 is YYREEE (reference sequence). The CDR3 loop reads CASSRQASLGNTQYF. DNA for the CDR3: TGTGCCAGCAGCCGACAGGCCTCCCTCGGCAATACGCAGTATTTT.

This chain connects TRBV6-6 to TRBJ2-1, with D unresolved. The CDR3 runs to 12 residues. Germline V gene sequence: CDR1 MNHNY, CDR2 SVGAGI (reference sequence). V lost 6 bases and J lost 7, with 10 bases in between. The CDR3 here is CASSLQWNEQFF. Written as DNA, the CDR3 is TGTGCCAGCAGCCTTCAGTGGAATGAGCAGTTCTTC.

The CDR3 spells CSVDRGLTDTQYF. In nucleotides, the CDR3 is TGCAGCGTCGACAGGGGTCTCACAGATACGCAGTATTTT. V gene TRBV29-1 combines with J gene TRBJ2-3; 8 nucleotides agree with TRBD1. Per germline, CDR1 SQVTM and CDR2 ANQGSEA. There are 13 residues in the CDR3. V gave up 6 bases and J gave up 2 bases; unmatched junction bases: 4.

This rearrangement joins TRBV1 to TRBJ2-6; the D segment call TRBD1 is taken from the table without a DNA check. TRBV1 is recorded as a pseudogene. The CDR3 is made up of 16 amino acids. The CDR3 loop is CTSSRDRVSGANVLTF. Written as DNA, the CDR3 is TGCACCAGCAGCCGGGACAGAGTCTCTGGGGCCAACGTCCTGACTTTC.

CDR3 DNA sequence: TGTGCCAGCAGTGAGGGGAGGGACAGGGGTGGCAATGAGCAGTTCTTC. Protein product: CASSEGRDRGGNEQFF. J is TRBJ2-1 and V is TRBV6-1, with 10 bases identical to TRBD1. This CDR3 has 16 amino acids. Looked up from germline, CDR1 is MNHNS and CDR2 is SASEGT. V gave up 3 bases and J gave up 6 bases; unmatched junction bases: 8.

The V gene is TRBV18, the J gene TRBJ2-7; 7 positions match TRBD1. Germline V CDR1 and CDR2: KGHSH, LQKENI. V lost 3 bases, J lost 1 base, and 3 bases stayed unmatched. The CDR3 has 14 residues. The CDR3 bases are TGTGCCAGCTCACCCGGGACAGTATCCTACGAGCAGTACTTC. As protein: CASSPGTVSYEQYF.

This clone has more than one count but fewer than ten. The chain uses TRBV4-3 and TRBJ2-7; D perhaps matches TRBD1 (5 bases). This CDR3 has 15 residues. Germline-derived CDR1 and CDR2 are LGHNA and YSLEER. V shed 2 bases and J shed 3 bases, with 14 bases lying between them. In nucleotides, the CDR3 is TGCGCCAGCAGCCAACAGCCAGGGTCGAACTACGAGCAGTACTTC. Its protein product is CASSQQPGSNYEQYF.

This chain uses TRBV4-2 with TRBJ1-6, with D perhaps TRBD1 (5 bases). Between the trimmed V and J ends, which lost 8 bases and 8 bases, there was a span of 19 bases. Germline lookup yields CDR1 LGHNA and CDR2 YNFKEQ. This CDR3 is 15 amino acids long. The CDR3 region has the DNA TGTGCCAGCCGCGGGATAGTGCAGGGTGATTCACCCCTCCACTTT. Encoded protein: CASRGIVQGDSPLHF.

For this clone: The junction departs from the called germline gene at one end, perhaps through a read error. Other DNA variants within this sample encode the same CDR3. The genes are TRBV2 and TRBJ1-4; D is unclear. Germline V gene sequence: CDR1 SNHLY, CDR2 FYNNEI. The CDR3 is 14 amino acids. CDR3 nucleotide sequence: TGCGCCAGCAGTGGTGCGGGAGGTCCTGAAAAACTGTTTTTT. It is translated as CASSGAGGPEKLFF. The full variable domain, its missing parts supplied by reference TRBV2 and TRBJ1-4, is EPEVTQTPSHQVTQMGQEVILRCVPISNHLYFYWYRQILGQKVEFLVSFYNNEISEKSEIFDDQFSVERPDGSNFTLKIRSTKLEDSAMYFCASSGAGGPEKLFFGSGTQLSVL.

This clone was recorded only once. This chain connects TRBV6-6 to TRBJ1-4; D unresolved. Trimming removed 6 bases at V and 8 bases at J, with 13 bases between. Germline CDR1 MNHNY, CDR2 SVGAGI (reference sequence). The CDR3 sequence is 13 residues long. The CDR3 coding sequence is TGTGCCAGCAGAGAGGGAGGGATCGAAAAACTGTTTTTT. Protein sequence: CASREGGIEKLFF.

The table lists this clone with a few counts. The chain joins TRBV2 to TRBJ2-7, with a tentative D call TRBD2 (5 bases). Trimming removed 6 bases at V and 5 bases at J, with 17 bases between. CDR3 length: 14 residues. Germline V gene lookup returns CDR1 SNHLY and CDR2 FYNNEI. CDR3 in amino acids: CASSGAEGLDEQYF. The CDR3 DNA follows: TGTGCCAGCAGCGGAGCTGAGGGTTTGGACGAGCAGTACTTC. Based on the CDR3 plus reference TRBV2 and TRBJ2-7, the full variable domain is EPEVTQTPSHQVTQMGQEVILRCVPISNHLYFYWYRQILGQKVEFLVSFYNNEISEKSEIFDDQFSVERPDGSNFTLKIRSTKLEDSAMYFCASSGAEGLDEQYFGPGTRLTVT.

The chain has TRBV6-1 and TRBJ2-2; 8 nucleotides align to TRBD2. The CDR3 consists of 15 residues. Trimming at V came to 8 bases and at J to 5 bases, leaving 10 bases not matched to a gene. Germline V lookup: CDR1 MNHNS, CDR2 SASEGT. CDR3 DNA: TGTGCCAGCGTTCGAGCGGGGGCGGAAACCGGGGAGCTGTTTTTT. This sequence encodes CASVRAGAETGELFF.

J is TRBJ2-2 and V is TRBV27; possibly TRBD2 for D (5 bases). V was shortened by 6 bases and J by 4 bases, with 15 bases between the two germline ends. The CDR3 covers 15 residues. Germline V gives CDR1 MNHEY, CDR2 SMNVEV (reference sequence). The CDR3 sequence: CASSFEARGTGELFF. CDR3 DNA: TGTGCCAGCAGCTTTGAGGCCCGGGGCACCGGGGAGCTGTTTTTT.

The sample holds one count of this clone. The chain combines TRBV5-1 with TRBJ2-2; TRBD1 is a possible D gene (6 bases). Germline V gene lookup returns CDR1 SGHRS and CDR2 YFSETQ. The V gene lost 4 bases and the J gene lost 5 bases, with 18 bases spanning the gap. The CDR3 length is 16 residues. As DNA, the CDR3 is TGCGCCAGCAGCCCTTATCATGGGGGCCGAACCGGGGAGCTGTTTTTT. This translates into CASSPYHGGRTGELFF. Complete variable domain (other parts from reference TRBV5-1 and TRBJ2-2): KAGVTQTPRYLIKTRGQQVTLSCSPISGHRSVSWYQQTPGQGLQFLFEYFSETQRNKGNFPGRFSGRQFSNSRSEMNVSTLELGDSALYLCASSPYHGGRTGELFFGEGSRLTVL.

The chain uses TRBV29-1 and TRBJ1-2, with 7 nucleotides matching TRBD1. Trimming took 3 bases from V and 1 from J; bases not matched to a gene: 2. Germline CDR1 SQVTM, CDR2 ANQGSEA. This CDR3 spans 13 amino acids. The DNA of the CDR3 is TGCAGCGTTGACGGGACAGTTAACTATGGCTACACCTTC. Its translation is CSVDGTVNYGYTF.

The chain combines TRBV4-2 with TRBJ2-3; 14 nucleotides agree with TRBD2. Germline CDR1 LGHNA, CDR2 YNFKEQ. V lost 0 bases to trimming and J lost 5 bases; unmatched junction nucleotides: 10. The CDR3 consists of 19 residues. DNA of the CDR3: TGTGCCAGCAGCCAAGAATCGAGAGGGACTAGCGGGAGTAGAGATACGCAGTATTTT. This codes for CASSQESRGTSGSRDTQYF.

The chain joins TRBV7-2 to TRBJ2-1; tentatively, D is TRBD2 (7 bases). The germline gives CDR1 SGHTA, CDR2 FQGNSA. This CDR3 comprises 13 residues. Deletions cut 0 bases from V and 13 bases from J, with 13 bases between. The CDR3 loop is CASSLAGGLGQFF. CDR3 in DNA: TGTGCCAGCAGCTTAGCGGGGGGGCTAGGTCAGTTCTTC.

A few counts support this clone. The chain joins TRBV7-9 to TRBJ1-2; D unresolved. The CDR3 covers 15 residues. Trimming pared 2 bases from V and 3 bases from J, leaving 13 bases between. The germline V gene has CDR1 SEHNR and CDR2 FQNEAQ (reference sequence). The CDR3 DNA reads TGTGCCAGCAGCTTATCAGGTTGGCCCCACTATGGCTACACCTTC. This sequence encodes CASSLSGWPHYGYTF. The full variable domain, rest sourced from reference TRBV7-9 and TRBJ1-2, is DTGVSQNPRHKITKRGQNVTFRCDPISEHNRLYWYRQTLGQGPEFLTYFQNEAQLEKSRLLSDRFSAERPKGSFSTLEIQRTEQGDSAMYLCASSLSGWPHYGYTFGSGTRLTVV.

The chain is built from TRBV7-6 and TRBJ2-5, with 8 bases that match TRBD2. With 3 bases clipped from V and 4 bases from J, the junction kept 7 bases outside the gene matches. CDR1 SGHVS and CDR2 FNYEAQ come from the germline V gene. The CDR3 extends over 15 amino acids. The CDR3 bases are TGTGCCAGCAGCTTCGGGGGGGGGCCGGCAGAGACCCAGTACTTC. It is translated as CASSFGGGPAETQYF.

The gene calls are TRBV7-9 and TRBJ1-1; D is undetermined. The V end was cut by 3 bases, the J end by 4 bases, with 12 bases between. CDR3 size: 14 residues. Per the germline V gene, CDR1 is SEHNR and CDR2 is FQNEAQ (reference sequence). The CDR3 loop reads CASSFLPQITEAFF. The DNA of the CDR3 is TGTGCCAGCAGCTTCTTGCCACAAATCACTGAAGCTTTCTTT.

In DNA, the CDR3 is TGTGCCAGCAGGGATACAGCATCACCCCTCCACTTT. Protein sequence: CASRDTASPLHF. This rearrangement joins TRBV6-1 to TRBJ1-6; D unresolved. CDR1 MNHNS and CDR2 SASEGT come from the germline V gene. V shed 6 bases and J shed 10 bases, with 10 bases lying between them. The CDR3 runs 12 residues.

The chain uses TRBV7-6 and TRBJ2-3; 10 bases are a match to TRBD2. V lost 1 base, J lost 0 bases, and 7 bases stayed unmatched. Germline CDR1 SGHVS, CDR2 FNYEAQ. This CDR3 has 18 residues. CDR3: CASSLGLAGASSTDTQYF. The CDR3 DNA is TGTGCCAGCAGCTTAGGACTAGCGGGTGCGTCTAGCACAGATACGCAGTATTTT.

The genes are TRBV7-9 and TRBJ1-5, with 8 nucleotides matching TRBD1. The CDR3 length is 11 residues. The ends lost 3 bases at V and 15 bases at J; junction bases unmatched: 4. CDR1 SEHNR and CDR2 FQNEAQ come from the germline V gene (reference sequence). The CDR3 loop reads CASSLDRDLHF. The CDR3 DNA reads TGTGCCAGCAGCTTGGACAGGGATCTGCATTTT. Variable domain in full (rest from reference TRBV7-9 and TRBJ1-5): DTGVSQNPRHKITKRGQNVTFRCDPISEHNRLYWYRQTLGQGPEFLTYFQNEAQLEKSRLLSDRFSAERPKGSFSTLEIQRTEQGDSAMYLCASSLDRDLHFGDGTRLSIL.

The chain joins TRBV7-9 to TRBJ2-3; a weak D match, TRBD1 (6 bases). The CDR3 extends over 17 amino acids. V lost 2 bases and J 4 bases, leaving 19 bases between the germline ends. Germline loops: CDR1 SEHNR, CDR2 FQNEAQ (reference sequence). CDR3 nucleotides: TGTGCCAGCAGCTTATTATCCGGGCGAGGGGGACCAGATACGCAGTATTTT. This encodes CASSLLSGRGGPDTQYF.

The chain recombines TRBV5-8 with TRBJ1-5, with no clear D. The CDR3 length is 13 residues. Trimming took off 0 bases at V and 3 bases at J, with 4 bases between the two ends. Germline lookup yields CDR1 SGHTS and CDR2 YDEGEE. The CDR3 is CASSLANNQPQHF. The CDR3, as DNA: TGTGCCAGCAGCTTGGCCAACAATCAGCCCCAGCATTTT.

This clone has just a few counts. J is TRBJ2-5 and V is TRBV18, with TRBD1 matching 8 bases. Germline CDR1 and CDR2: KGHSH and LQKENI. V shed 4 bases, J shed 2 bases, and the junction held 9 bases outside the gene matches. The length of the CDR3 is 16 residues. For the CDR3, the DNA is TGTGCCAGCTCACAGTCAACAGGGGGATCGCAAGAGACCCAGTACTTC. It translates to CASSQSTGGSQETQYF. Full variable domain (missing parts from reference TRBV18 and TRBJ2-5): NAGVMQNPRHLVRRRGQEARLRCSPMKGHSHVYWYRQLPEEGLKFMVYLQKENIIDESGMPKERFSAEFPKEGPSILRIQQVVRGDSAAYFCASSQSTGGSQETQYFGPGTRLLVL.

The J gene is TRBJ1-3, the V gene TRBV5-1; 9 bases line up with TRBD1. Germline V gene sequence: CDR1 SGHRS, CDR2 YFSETQ. Trimming removed 0 bases from V and 7 bases from J; junction bases left unmatched: 11. This CDR3 has 17 amino acids. The CDR3 sequence is CASSLGWPGQGTNTIYF. CDR3 DNA sequence: TGCGCCAGCAGCTTGGGCTGGCCGGGACAGGGTACGAACACCATATATTTT.

The V call is TRBV10-2, the J call TRBJ1-2; 7 bases agree with TRBD1. Looked up from germline, CDR1 is WSHSY and CDR2 is SAAADI. V trimming: 7 bases; J trimming: 5 bases; junction bases outside the gene matches: 10. The CDR3 is made up of 14 amino acids. The CDR3 DNA follows: TGCGCCAGCACCCGAGAGGGGGCCAGGTATGGCTACACCTTC. This codes for CASTREGARYGYTF.

V gene TRBV9 combines with J gene TRBJ1-2; 9 nucleotides align to TRBD1. Per the germline V gene, CDR1 is SGDLS and CDR2 is YYNGEE. The CDR3 loop spans 15 amino acids. Trimming at V came to 3 bases and at J to 8 bases, leaving 11 bases not matched to a gene. The CDR3 DNA sequence: TGTGCCAGCAGCGCAACAGGGGGCGCCGCGAGGGGCTACACCTTC. This gives the protein CASSATGGAARGYTF.

The chain couples TRBV6-5 to TRBJ1-5; maybe TRBD1 (6 bases). This CDR3 comprises 13 residues. V shed 8 bases and J shed 7 bases, with 15 bases lying between them. Germline assignment: CDR1 MNHEY and CDR2 SVGAGI. The DNA of the CDR3 is TGTGCCAGCGGCGGGGGGGCACAGCAGCCCCAGCATTTT. As protein: CASGGGAQQPQHF.

The J gene is TRBJ1-5, the V gene TRBV5-4; tentatively, D is TRBD1 (6 bases). The CDR3 totals 15 residues. The V and J ends lost 0 bases and 1 base respectively, with 8 bases between them. Germline assignment: CDR1 SGHNT and CDR2 YYREEE (reference sequence). The CDR3 DNA sequence: TGTGCCAGCAGCTTGGGGGGGCAGAGCAATCAGCCCCAGCATTTT. It encodes CASSLGGQSNQPQHF.